This T cell receptor beta chain came from a study of cytomegalovirus exposure and HLA in healthy donors. PCR employed 60 Vbeta and 13 Jbeta primers. The method was immunoSEQ multiplex PCR; TCRdb's version includes in-frame clones alone and lacks a portion of them. Here the sample spans some 140,000 clones, about 80% being singletons. Germline values: CDR1 MNHEY, CDR2 SMNVEV (reference sequence). The V end lost 8 bases, the J end lost 1 base, and 15 bases lay between the germline ends. The CDR3 extends over 15 amino acids. The specimen was PBMCs. The gene calls are TRBV27 and TRBJ2-1; possibly TRBD1 for D (5 bases). The receptor comes from a male donor in good health and CMV-seropositive. The CDR3 spells CASGRVFRSYNEQFF. CDR3 nucleotide sequence: TGTGCCAGCGGCAGGGTTTTTAGGTCCTACAATGAGCAGTTCTTC.